This TCR beta chain appears in the sequencing data of a study of blood T cell repertoires in COVID-19. About the study: From the United States, Italy and Spain came samples of acute and convalescent COVID-19. PBMCs, B-cell-depleted T cells, or T cells provided the cDNA or gDNA that made up the material.

Method: immunoSEQ multiplex PCR; TCRdb's copy keeps in-frame clones and lacks some. Among a few hundred thousand clones listed, around 88% were seen once. Looked up from germline, CDR1 is KGHSH and CDR2 is LQKENI. The CDR3 sequence is 14 residues long. Trimming cost V 3 bases and J 4 bases; bases outside gene matches: 4. Source material: peripheral blood. V usage is TRBV18 and J usage is TRBJ1-1; 8 bases are a match to TRBD1. The clonotype originates from an elderly man with acute or convalescent COVID-19. CDR3 sequence: CASSPTGVSTEAFF. CDR3 coding DNA: TGTGCCAGCTCACCGACAGGGGTGAGCACTGAAGCTTTCTTT.